The subject of this entry is one T cell receptor (beta chain). The data originate from a study of beta chain features in type 1 diabetes. The study reverse transcribed the entire isolated RNA, so it sequenced expressed TCRB transcripts. Some clones are missing from TCRdb's copy, which holds only in-frame ones; the method was immunoSEQ multiplex PCR. The sample shows under 150,000 clones, under 60% of them seen only once. The CDR3 is 13 amino acids. Germline V gene sequence: CDR1 MNHEY, CDR2 SVGAGI. With 0 bases removed from V and 7 bases from J, the gap between germline ends came to 10 bases. The sample was Tregs from blood. V and J are TRBV6-5 and TRBJ2-7; D is possibly TRBD2 (5 bases). The receptor's source is a man aged 18 to 30 in good health. CDR3 region: CASSYSEATEQYF. CDR3 DNA: TGTGCCAGCAGTTACTCGGAGGCCACTGAGCAGTACTTC.